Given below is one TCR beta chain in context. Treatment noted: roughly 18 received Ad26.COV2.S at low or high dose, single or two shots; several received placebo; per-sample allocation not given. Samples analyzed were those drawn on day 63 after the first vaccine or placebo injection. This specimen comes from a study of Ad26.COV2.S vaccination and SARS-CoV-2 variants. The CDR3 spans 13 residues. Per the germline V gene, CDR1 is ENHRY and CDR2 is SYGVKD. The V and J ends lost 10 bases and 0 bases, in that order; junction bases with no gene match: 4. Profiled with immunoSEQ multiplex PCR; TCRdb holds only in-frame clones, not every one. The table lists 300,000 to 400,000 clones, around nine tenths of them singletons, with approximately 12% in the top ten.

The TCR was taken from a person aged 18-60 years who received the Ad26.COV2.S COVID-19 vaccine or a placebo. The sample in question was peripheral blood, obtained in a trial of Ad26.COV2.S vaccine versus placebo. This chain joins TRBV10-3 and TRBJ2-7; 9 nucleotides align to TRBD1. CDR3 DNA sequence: TGTGCCACCCGGACAGGGGACTCCTACGAGCAGTACTTC. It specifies CATRTGDSYEQYF.